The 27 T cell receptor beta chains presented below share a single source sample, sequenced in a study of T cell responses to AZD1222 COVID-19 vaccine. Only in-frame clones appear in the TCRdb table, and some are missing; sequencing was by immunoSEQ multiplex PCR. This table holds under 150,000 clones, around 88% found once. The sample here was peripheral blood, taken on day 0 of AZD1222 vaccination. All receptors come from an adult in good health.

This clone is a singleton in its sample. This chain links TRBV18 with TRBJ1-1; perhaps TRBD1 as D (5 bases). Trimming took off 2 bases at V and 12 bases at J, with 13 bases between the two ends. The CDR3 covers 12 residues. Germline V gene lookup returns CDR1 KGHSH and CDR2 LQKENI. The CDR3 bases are TGTGCCAGCTCACCAAGCGGGGCGCCGTCTTTCTTT. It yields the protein CASSPSGAPSFF.

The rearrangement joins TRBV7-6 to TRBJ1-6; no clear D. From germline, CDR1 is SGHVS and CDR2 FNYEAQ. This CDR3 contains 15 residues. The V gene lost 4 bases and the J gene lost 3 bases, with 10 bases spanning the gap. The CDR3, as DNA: TGTGCCAGCAGCTCGGAAGGCGGCTATAATTCACCCCTCCACTTT. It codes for CASSSEGGYNSPLHF.

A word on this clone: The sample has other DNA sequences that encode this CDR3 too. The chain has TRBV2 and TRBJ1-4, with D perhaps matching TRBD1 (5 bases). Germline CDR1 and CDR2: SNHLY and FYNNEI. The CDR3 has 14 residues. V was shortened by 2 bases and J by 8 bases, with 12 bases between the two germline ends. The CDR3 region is CASSEWTGGEKLFF. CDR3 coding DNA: TGTGCCAGCAGTGAATGGACGGGGGGGGAAAAACTGTTTTTT.

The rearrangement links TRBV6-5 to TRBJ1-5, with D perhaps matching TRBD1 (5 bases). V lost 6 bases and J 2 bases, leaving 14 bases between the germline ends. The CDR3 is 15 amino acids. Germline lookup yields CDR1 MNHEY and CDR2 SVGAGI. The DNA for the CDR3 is TGTGCCAGCAGGATAAAACCGGGGGGCAATCAGCCCCAGCATTTT. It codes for CASRIKPGGNQPQHF.

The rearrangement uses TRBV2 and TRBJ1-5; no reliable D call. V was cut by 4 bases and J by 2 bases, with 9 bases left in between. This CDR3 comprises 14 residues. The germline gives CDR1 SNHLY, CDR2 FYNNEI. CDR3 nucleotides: TGTGCCAGCAGTGCAGGTCGGGGCAATCAGCCCCAGCATTTT. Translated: CASSAGRGNQPQHF.

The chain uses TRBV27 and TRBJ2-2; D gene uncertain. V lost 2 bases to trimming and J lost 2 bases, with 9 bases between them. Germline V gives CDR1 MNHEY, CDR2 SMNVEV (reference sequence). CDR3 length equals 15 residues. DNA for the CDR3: TGTGCCAGCAGTTTACAATTAACCAACACCGGGGAGCTGTTTTTT. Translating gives CASSLQLTNTGELFF.

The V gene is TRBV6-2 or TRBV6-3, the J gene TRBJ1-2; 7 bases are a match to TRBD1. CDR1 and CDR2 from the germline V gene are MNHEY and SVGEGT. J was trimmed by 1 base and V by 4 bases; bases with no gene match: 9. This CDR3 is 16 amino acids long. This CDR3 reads CASSFHAHRGNYGYTF. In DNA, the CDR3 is TGTGCCAGCAGTTTTCATGCGCACAGGGGTAACTATGGCTACACCTTC.

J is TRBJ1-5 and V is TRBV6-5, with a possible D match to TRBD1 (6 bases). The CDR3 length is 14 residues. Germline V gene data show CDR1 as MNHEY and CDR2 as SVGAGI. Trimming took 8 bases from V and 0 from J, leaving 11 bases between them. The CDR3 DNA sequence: TGTGCCAGCCGAACAGGGTATAGCAATCAGCCCCAGCATTTT. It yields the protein CASRTGYSNQPQHF.

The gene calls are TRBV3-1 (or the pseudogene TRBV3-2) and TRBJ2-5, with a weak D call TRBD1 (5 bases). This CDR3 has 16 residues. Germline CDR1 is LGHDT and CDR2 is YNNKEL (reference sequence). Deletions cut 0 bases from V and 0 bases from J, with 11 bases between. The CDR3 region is CASSQELDRHQETQYF. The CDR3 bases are TGTGCCAGCAGCCAAGAACTTGACAGACACCAAGAGACCCAGTACTTC.

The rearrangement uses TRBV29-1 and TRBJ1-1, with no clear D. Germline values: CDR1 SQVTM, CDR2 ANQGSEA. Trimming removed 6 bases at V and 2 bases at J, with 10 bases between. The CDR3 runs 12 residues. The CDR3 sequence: CSVVAGNTEAFF. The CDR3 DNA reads TGCAGCGTCGTGGCGGGAAACACTGAAGCTTTCTTT. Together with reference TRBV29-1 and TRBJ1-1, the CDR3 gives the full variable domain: SAVISQKPSRDICQRGTSLTIQCQVDSQVTMMFWYRQQPGQSLTLIATANQGSEATYESGFVIDKFPISRPNLTFSTLTVSNMSPEDSSIYLCSVVAGNTEAFFGQGTRLTVV.

The CDR3 DNA sequence: TGTGCCAGCAGCGAAGACAGGGTCACTGAAGCTTTCTTT. Encoded protein: CASSEDRVTEAFF. The genes are TRBV11-2 and TRBJ1-1; 7 positions match TRBD1. The V gene end was trimmed by 5 bases and the J gene end by 4 bases; junction bases not matched to a gene: 4. Germline CDR1 reads SGHAT; CDR2 reads FQNNGV. CDR3 size: 13 residues.

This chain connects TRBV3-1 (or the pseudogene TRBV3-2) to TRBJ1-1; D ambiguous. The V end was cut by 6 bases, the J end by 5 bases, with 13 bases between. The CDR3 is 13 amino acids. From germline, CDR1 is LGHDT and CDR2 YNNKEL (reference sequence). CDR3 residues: CASRKDLGTEAFF. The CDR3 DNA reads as TGTGCCAGCAGGAAGGACCTGGGGACTGAAGCTTTCTTT.

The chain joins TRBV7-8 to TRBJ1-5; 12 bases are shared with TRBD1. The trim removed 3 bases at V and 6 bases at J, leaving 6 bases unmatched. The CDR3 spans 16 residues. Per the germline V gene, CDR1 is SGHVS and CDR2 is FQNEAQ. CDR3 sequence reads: CASSLLRDRGPQPQHF. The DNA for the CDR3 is TGTGCCAGCAGCTTGCTCCGGGACAGGGGGCCTCAGCCCCAGCATTTT.

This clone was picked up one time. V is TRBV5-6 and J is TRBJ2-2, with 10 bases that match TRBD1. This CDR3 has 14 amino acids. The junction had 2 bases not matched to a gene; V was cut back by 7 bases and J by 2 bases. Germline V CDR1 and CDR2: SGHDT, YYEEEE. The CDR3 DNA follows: TGTGCCAGCGACAGGGGGCGCAACACCGGGGAGCTGTTTTTT. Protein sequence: CASDRGRNTGELFF.

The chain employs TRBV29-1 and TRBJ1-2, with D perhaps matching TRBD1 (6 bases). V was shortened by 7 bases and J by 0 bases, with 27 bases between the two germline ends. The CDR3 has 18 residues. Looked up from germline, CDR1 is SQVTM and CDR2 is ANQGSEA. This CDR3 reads CSAGGRAKESLANYGYTF. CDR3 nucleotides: TGCAGCGCTGGGGGCCGGGCAAAAGAGTCCTTAGCTAACTATGGCTACACCTTC.

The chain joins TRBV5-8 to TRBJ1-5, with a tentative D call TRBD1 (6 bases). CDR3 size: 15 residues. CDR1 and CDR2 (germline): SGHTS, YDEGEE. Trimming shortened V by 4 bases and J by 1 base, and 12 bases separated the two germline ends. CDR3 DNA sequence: TGTGCCAGCAGCGGGGGGGCAGTCAGCAATCAGCCCCAGCATTTT. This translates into CASSGGAVSNQPQHF. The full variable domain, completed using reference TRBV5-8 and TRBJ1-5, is EAGVTQSPTHLIKTRGQQATLRCSPISGHTSVYWYQQALGLGLQFLLWYDEGEERNRGNFPPRFSGRQFPNYSSELNVNALELEDSALYLCASSGGAVSNQPQHFGDGTRLSIL.

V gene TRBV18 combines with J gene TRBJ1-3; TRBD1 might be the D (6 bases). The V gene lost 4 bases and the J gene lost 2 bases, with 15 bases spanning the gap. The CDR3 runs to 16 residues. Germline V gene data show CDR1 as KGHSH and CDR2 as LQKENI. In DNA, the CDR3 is TGTGCCAGCTCACAAGTGCAGGGGCCCACTGGAAACACCATATATTTT. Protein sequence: CASSQVQGPTGNTIYF.

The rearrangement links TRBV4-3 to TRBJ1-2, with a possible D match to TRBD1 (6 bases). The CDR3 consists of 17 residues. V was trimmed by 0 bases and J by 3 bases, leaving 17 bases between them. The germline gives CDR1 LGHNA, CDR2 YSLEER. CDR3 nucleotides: TGCGCCAGCAGCCAAGATCAGGACAGCGTAACGTACTATGGCTACACCTTC. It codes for CASSQDQDSVTYYGYTF.

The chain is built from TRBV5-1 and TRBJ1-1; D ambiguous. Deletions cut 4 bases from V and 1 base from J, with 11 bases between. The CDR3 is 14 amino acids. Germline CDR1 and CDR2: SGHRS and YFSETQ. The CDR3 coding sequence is TGCGCCAGCAGCACCCGGACTCAGAACACTGAAGCTTTCTTT. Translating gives CASSTRTQNTEAFF.

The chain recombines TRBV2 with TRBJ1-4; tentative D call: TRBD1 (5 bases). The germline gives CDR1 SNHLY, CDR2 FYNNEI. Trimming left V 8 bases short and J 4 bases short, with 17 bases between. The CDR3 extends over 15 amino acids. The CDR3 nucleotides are TGTGCCAGCGGTCCCCGACAGTCGGTTAATGAAAAACTGTTTTTT. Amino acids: CASGPRQSVNEKLFF.

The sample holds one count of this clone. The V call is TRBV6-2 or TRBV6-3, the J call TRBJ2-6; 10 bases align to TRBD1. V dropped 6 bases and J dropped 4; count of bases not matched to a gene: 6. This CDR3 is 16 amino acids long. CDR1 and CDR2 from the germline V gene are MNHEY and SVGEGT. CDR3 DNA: TGTGCCAGCAGCCGACAGGGGGCGCGCGGGGCCAACGTCCTGACTTTC. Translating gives CASSRQGARGANVLTF.

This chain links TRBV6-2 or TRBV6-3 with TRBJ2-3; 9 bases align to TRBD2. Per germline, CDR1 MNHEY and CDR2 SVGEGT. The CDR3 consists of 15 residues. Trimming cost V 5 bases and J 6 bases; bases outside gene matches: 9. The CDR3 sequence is CASSHIAGVGDTQYF. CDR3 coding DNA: TGTGCCAGCAGTCATATAGCGGGAGTTGGGGATACGCAGTATTTT.

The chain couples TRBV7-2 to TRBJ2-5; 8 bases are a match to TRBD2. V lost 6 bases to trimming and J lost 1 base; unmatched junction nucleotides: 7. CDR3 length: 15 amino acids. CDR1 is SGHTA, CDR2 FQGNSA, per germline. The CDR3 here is CASSRSRGAQETQYF. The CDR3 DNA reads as TGTGCCAGCAGTCGTTCGCGGGGGGCCCAAGAGACCCAGTACTTC.

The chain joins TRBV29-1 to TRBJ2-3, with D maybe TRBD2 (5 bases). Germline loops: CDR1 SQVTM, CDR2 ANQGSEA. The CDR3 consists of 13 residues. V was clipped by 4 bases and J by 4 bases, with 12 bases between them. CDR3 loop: CSVVSGLADTQYF. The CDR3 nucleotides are TGCAGCGTTGTTTCGGGGTTGGCAGATACGCAGTATTTT.

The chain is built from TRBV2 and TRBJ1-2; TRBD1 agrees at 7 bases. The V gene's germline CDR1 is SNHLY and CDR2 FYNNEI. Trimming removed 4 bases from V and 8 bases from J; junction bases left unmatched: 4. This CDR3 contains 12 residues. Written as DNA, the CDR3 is TGTGCCAGCAGTGGACAGGGTGTAGGCTACACCTTC. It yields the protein CASSGQGVGYTF.

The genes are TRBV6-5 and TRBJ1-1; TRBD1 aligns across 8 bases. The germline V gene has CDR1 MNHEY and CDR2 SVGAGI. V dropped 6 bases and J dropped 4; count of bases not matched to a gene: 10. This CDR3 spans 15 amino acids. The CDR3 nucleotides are TGTGCCAGCAGCCGCGGACAGGGCGGGAGCACTGAAGCTTTCTTT. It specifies CASSRGQGGSTEAFF.

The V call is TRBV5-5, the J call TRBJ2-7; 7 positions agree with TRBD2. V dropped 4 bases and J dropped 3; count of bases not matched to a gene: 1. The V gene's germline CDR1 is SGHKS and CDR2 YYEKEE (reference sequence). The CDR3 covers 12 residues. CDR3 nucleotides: TGTGCCAGCAGCAGGGACTACTACGAGCAGTACTTC. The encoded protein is CASSRDYYEQYF.